This TCR beta chain derives from a study of regulatory T cells in long-lasting Graves disease. Per germline, CDR1 SNHLY and CDR2 FYNNEI. The CDR3 runs 14 residues. The V gene end was trimmed by 8 bases and the J gene end by 5 bases; junction bases not matched to a gene: 8. This clonotype was seen a handful of times. Sample time point: newly diagnosed GD, antithyroid drugs for less than 3 months. Construction of the TCR library relied on RNA isolated from PBMCs. From an endocrinology department in Xi'an, China, came the patients. Construction of the TCR beta libraries employed iRepertoire HTBI primers in conjunction with Arm-PCR of CDR3 regions. One entry per CDR3 protein results from TCRdb running MiXCR on the multiplex PCR reads. The sample consists of 350,000 to 450,000 distinct CDR3 sequences, 16% of them appearing once. These data were also reused for a study on T cells in Graves' hyperthyroidism and ophthalmopathy. That work adds: With the HTBI primer set, the TCR CDR3 went through a first round of RT-PCR. Appearing also in blood were most of the thyroid clonotypes expanded above 0.001. Ophthalmopathy could be told apart from stable hyperthyroidism with a 13 V-J model.

V usage is TRBV2 and J usage is TRBJ1-4; the match to TRBD1 covers 7 bases. This sequence was found in a man aged 40-49 years with Graves disease. The source was peripheral blood mononuclear cells (PBMCs), collected at new diagnosis, from a patient treated with antithyroid drugs. CDR3 loop: CASDRDRRNEKLFF. Here the CDR3 DNA reads TGTGCCAGCGACCGGGACAGAAGGAATGAAAAACTGTTTTTT.